This passage covers 6 T cell receptor beta chains from one sample sequenced in a study of T cell responses to AZD1222 COVID-19 vaccine. Sequencing used immunoSEQ multiplex PCR; TCRdb keeps in-frame clones, though not all of them. The table lists 120,000 or so clones, roughly nine tenths of them singletons, with 25% to 30% in the top ten. Sequenced material: peripheral blood, taken on day 0 of AZD1222 vaccination. The origin of the receptors is an adult in good health.

The rearrangement joins TRBV15 to TRBJ1-1; D unclear. CDR3 length: 14 amino acids. Germline V gene lookup returns CDR1 LNHNV and CDR2 YYDKDF (reference sequence). The ends were cut back, 0 bases at V and 4 bases at J, with 9 bases in the middle. The CDR3 reads CATSRDRGSTEAFF. The DNA of the CDR3 is TGTGCCACCAGCAGAGATCGAGGGTCCACTGAAGCTTTCTTT.

This clone was counted once. J is TRBJ2-7 and V is TRBV6-5; TRBD1 matches at 7 bases. Germline V gives CDR1 MNHEY, CDR2 SVGAGI. The CDR3 has 14 residues. V shed 5 bases, J shed 4 bases, and the junction held 8 bases outside the gene matches. The CDR3 loop reads CASSRTGEAYEQYF. The CDR3 nucleotides read TGTGCCAGCAGTCGCACAGGGGAAGCTTACGAGCAGTACTTC.

The chain combines TRBV18 with TRBJ2-7; 8 positions agree with TRBD2. The V and J ends lost 2 bases and 5 bases, in that order; junction bases with no gene match: 8. The CDR3 extends over 15 amino acids. The germline V gene encodes CDR1 KGHSH and CDR2 LQKENI. In nucleotides, the CDR3 is TGTGCCAGCTCACCAGAAAGCGGGGGTTTACACGAGCAGTACTTC. It encodes CASSPESGGLHEQYF.

V usage is TRBV12-3 or TRBV12-4 and J usage is TRBJ2-7, with D possibly TRBD2 on 7 matching bases. V dropped 7 bases and J dropped 0 bases, with 10 bases sitting between them. The CDR3 is 13 residues long. The CDR3 is CASKRDNSYEQYF. The CDR3 nucleotides read TGTGCCAGCAAGCGGGACAACTCCTACGAGCAGTACTTC.

The chain uses TRBV13 and TRBJ1-3; D is unresolved. V lost 2 bases and J 11 bases, leaving 10 bases between the germline ends. The CDR3 contains 12 residues. Germline V lookup: CDR1 PRHDT, CDR2 FYEKMQ (reference sequence). CDR3 loop: CASSLIPGPIYF. As DNA, the CDR3 is TGTGCCAGCAGCTTAATTCCAGGCCCCATATATTTT.

This clone has just one count. The chain recombines TRBV5-1 with TRBJ2-3, with 7 bases aligning to TRBD2. Germline CDR1 SGHRS, CDR2 YFSETQ. After removal of 3 bases from V and 2 bases from J, the junction contained 15 bases not matched to a gene. The CDR3 is made up of 18 amino acids. CDR3 region: CASSSGAFGGGPTDTQYF. The DNA for the CDR3 is TGCGCCAGCAGCTCAGGCGCTTTCGGGGGAGGGCCCACAGATACGCAGTATTTT.